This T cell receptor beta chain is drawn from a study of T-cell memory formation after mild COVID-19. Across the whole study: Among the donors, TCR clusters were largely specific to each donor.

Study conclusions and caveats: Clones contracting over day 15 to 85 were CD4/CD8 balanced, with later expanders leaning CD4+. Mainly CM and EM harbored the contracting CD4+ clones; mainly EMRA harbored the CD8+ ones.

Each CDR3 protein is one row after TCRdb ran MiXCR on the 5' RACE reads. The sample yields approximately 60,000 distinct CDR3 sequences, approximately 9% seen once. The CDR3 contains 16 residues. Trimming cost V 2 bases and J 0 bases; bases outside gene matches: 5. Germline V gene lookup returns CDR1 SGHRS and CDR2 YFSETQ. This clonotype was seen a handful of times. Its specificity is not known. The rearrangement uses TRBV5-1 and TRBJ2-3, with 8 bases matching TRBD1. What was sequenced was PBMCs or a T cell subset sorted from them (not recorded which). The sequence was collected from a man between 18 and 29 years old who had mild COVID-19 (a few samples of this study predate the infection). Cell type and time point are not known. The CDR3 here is CASSLAGGFSTDTQYF. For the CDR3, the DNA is TGCGCCAGCAGCTTAGCAGGGGGCTTCAGCACAGATACGCAGTATTTT.